This T cell receptor beta chain appears in the sequencing data of a study of kidney transplant recipient with SARS-CoV-2 infection (dated by TCRdb to 2020 to 2022). Sequencing used an Illumina MiSeq. The peripheral T cell repertoire was profiled for human TCRbeta genes. The study's own analysis went as follows. Beta-binomial modelling was applied to test for differential clonotype abundance so that variability over time was accounted for. Expanded clonotypes were screened against the ImmuneCODE reference database of SARS-CoV-2-associated TCRs and were mapped to viral genome regions. Additional repertoire analyses examined TRBV gene usage, CDR3 length, CDR3 amino acid overlap between time points, distributions of clonotype abundance, and Jaccard similarity. The raw public data were reprocessed by TCRdb itself: fastp quality trimming at Q25, MiXCR clonotype calling, in-frame beta chains only. Here each entry gathers all rows of one CDR3 protein and keeps the most common genes and DNA. Here the V and J calls rest on TCRdb's processing, not on the authors' analysis. Here the sample has approximately 240,000 distinct CDR3 sequences; 29% occur a single time. In total, the top ten clones hold around 6.8% of the sample.

This clonotype was picked up a small number of times. Its specific antigen is unknown. Nothing much larger sits one base from this clone, and base qualities are not available. The time point label on this specimen signifies: pre-pandemic baseline sample and day 111 after first positive SARS-CoV-2 test. Based on the germline V gene (reference sequence), the CDR1 and CDR2 sequences are MNHEY and SMNVEV. V and J are truncated by 1 base and 2 bases respectively, leaving an intervening sequence of 18 bases. Measured from the cysteine to the phenylalanine, the CDR3 is 17 residues long. CDR3 DNA only is kept here, 51 bases in frame from base 1.

This receptor was taken from a male patient aged 25-45 years who had COVID-19 and was a kidney transplant recipient. Following transplantation, part of the T cell population may be supplied by the graft donor rather than the patient. This chain joins TRBV27 to TRBJ2-7; the D gene remains uncertain. Sequencing used a blood sample, obtained at baseline and on roughly day 120 from a kidney transplant recipient. In nucleotide form, the sequence is TGTGCCAGCAGTTTATTAGGAGCCCTCTGGCGGACCTACGAGCAGTACTTC. This codes for CASSLLGALWRTYEQYF.